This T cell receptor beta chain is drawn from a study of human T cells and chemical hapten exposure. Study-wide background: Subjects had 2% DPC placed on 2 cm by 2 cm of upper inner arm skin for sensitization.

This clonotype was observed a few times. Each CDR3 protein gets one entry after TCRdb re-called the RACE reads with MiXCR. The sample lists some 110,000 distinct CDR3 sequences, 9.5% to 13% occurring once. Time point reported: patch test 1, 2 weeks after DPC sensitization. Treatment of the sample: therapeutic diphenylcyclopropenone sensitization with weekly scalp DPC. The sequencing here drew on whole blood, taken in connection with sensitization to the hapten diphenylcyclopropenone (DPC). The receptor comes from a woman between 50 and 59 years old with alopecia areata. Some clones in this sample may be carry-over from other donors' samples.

DNA of the CDR3: TGTGCCAGCAATCCTCAATCCTTCGTCCCCCAAGAGACCCAGTACTTC. This encodes CASNPQSFVPQETQYF. The rearrangement links TRBV2 to TRBJ2-5; no reliable D call. Between the trimmed V and J ends, which lost 7 bases and 1 base, there was a span of 19 bases. The germline gives CDR1 SNHLY, CDR2 FYNNEI. This CDR3 region has 16 residues.